These T cell receptor beta chains were read from a single sample in a study of blood T cell repertoires in COVID-19. Using immunoSEQ multiplex PCR, the repertoire was profiled, and TCRdb retains in-frame clones only, with some absent. The sample holds 210,000 or so clones, 65% to 90% seen once. The sequenced sample consisted of peripheral blood. Receptor source: a man aged 45-65 years with COVID-19, enrolled during active disease. The CDR3 runs from the conserved cysteine through the conserved F or W. D genes are given only for firm matches. Size is stated for part of the rows, as once, few or many counts, or as a class when the clone is expanded.

v_gene: TRBV24-1
abundance: few
d_gene: TRBD1
j_gene: TRBJ2-3
CDR3nt: TGTGCCACCAGTGATGCAACCGGGACAGGGAATTTAAATACGCAGTATTTT
CDR3aa: CATSDATGTGNLNTQYF

v_gene: TRBV20-1
abundance: .
d_gene: TRBD2
j_gene: TRBJ2-1
CDR3nt: TGCAGTGCTAGTCGTGCGGGGGGACTCCTGGATGAGCAGTTCTTC
CDR3aa: CSASRAGGLLDEQFF

v_gene: TRBV7-9
abundance: once
d_gene: .
j_gene: TRBJ1-2
CDR3nt: TGTGCCAGCAGCCTGGGGTCGGCAGGGGAACTCTATGGCTACACCTTC
CDR3aa: CASSLGSAGELYGYTF

v_gene: TRBV4-2
abundance: .
d_gene: .
j_gene: TRBJ1-2
CDR3nt: TGTGCCAGCAGCCAAGACTGGGCGGGGCAGGTGCTGGGCTATGGCTACACCTTC
CDR3aa: CASSQDWAGQVLGYGYTF

v_gene: TRBV6-1
abundance: .
d_gene: .
j_gene: TRBJ1-4
CDR3nt: TGTGCCAGCAGCCTTGCGGGGCAGGTGGAAAAACTGTTTTTT
CDR3aa: CASSLAGQVEKLFF

v_gene: TRBV30
abundance: .
d_gene: TRBD1
j_gene: TRBJ1-2
CDR3nt: TGTGCCTGGAGTCCCGGACAGGGGGCTTATGGCTACACCTTC
CDR3aa: CAWSPGQGAYGYTF

v_gene: TRBV18
abundance: .
d_gene: .
j_gene: TRBJ2-6
CDR3nt: TGTGCCAGCTCACCAAATAGAAACAGGGTGCTTGGGGCCAACGTCCTGACTTTC
CDR3aa: CASSPNRNRVLGANVLTF

v_gene: TRBV27
abundance: .
d_gene: TRBD2
j_gene: TRBJ2-3
CDR3nt: TGTGCCAGCAGTCCGGGAGGGCGAGGAGATACGCAGTATTTT
CDR3aa: CASSPGGRGDTQYF

v_gene: TRBV7-2
abundance: .
d_gene: .
j_gene: TRBJ2-7
CDR3nt: TGTGCCAGCAGCCCTCCTGGGCGGGGTGAGCAGTACTTC
CDR3aa: CASSPPGRGEQYF

v_gene: TRBV29-1
abundance: once
d_gene: .
j_gene: TRBJ1-3
CDR3nt: TGCAGCGTTGAAGAAAGAAACGTTCCAAGGAGATATTTT
CDR3aa: CSVEERNVPRRYF

v_gene: TRBV5-1
abundance: .
d_gene: .
j_gene: TRBJ1-1
CDR3nt: TGCGCCAGCAGCGCAACAGGTAACCCGAACACTGAAGCTTTCTTT
CDR3aa: CASSATGNPNTEAFF

v_gene: TRBV6-2/TRBV6-3
abundance: .
d_gene: TRBD2
j_gene: TRBJ2-1
CDR3nt: TGTGCCAGCAGTGATCTAGCGGGGGGTTCCTACAATGAGCAGTTCTTC
CDR3aa: CASSDLAGGSYNEQFF

v_gene: TRBV2
abundance: .
d_gene: .
j_gene: TRBJ1-6
CDR3nt: TGTGCCAGCAGGGTACCGGGAACTTGGGGTTCACCCCTCCACTTT
CDR3aa: CASRVPGTWGSPLHF

v_gene: TRBV7-2
abundance: .
d_gene: TRBD1
j_gene: TRBJ2-7
CDR3nt: TGTGCCAGCAGCTTCGACAGGGCCGAGCAGTACTTC
CDR3aa: CASSFDRAEQYF

v_gene: TRBV24-1
abundance: few
d_gene: TRBD1
j_gene: TRBJ1-1
CDR3nt: TGTGCCACCAGTGATTATACAGGGGGATGGGGAGCTTTCTTT
CDR3aa: CATSDYTGGWGAFF

v_gene: TRBV18
abundance: few
d_gene: .
j_gene: TRBJ2-7
CDR3nt: TGTGCCAGCTCACCTCAGCAGGGGTTCTACGAGCAGTACTTC
CDR3aa: CASSPQQGFYEQYF

v_gene: TRBV30
abundance: few
d_gene: .
j_gene: TRBJ1-6
CDR3nt: TGTGCCTGGAGTGCCGCAGGGAATTCACCCCTCCACTTT
CDR3aa: CAWSAAGNSPLHF